This T cell receptor (beta chain) was identified during a study of blood T cell repertoires in COVID-19. Trimming removed 1 base from V and 0 bases from J; junction bases left unmatched: 7. CDR1 is WSHSY and CDR2 is SAAADI in the germline V gene. The CDR3 loop spans 17 amino acids. Profiling relied on immunoSEQ multiplex PCR, and the TCRdb table lists in-frame clones only, not all of them. The sample shows roughly 170,000 clones, roughly 80% of them seen only once. This clonotype was obtained from a human donor in a cohort sampled during active COVID-19. The chain couples TRBV10-2 to TRBJ2-7; 9 positions agree with TRBD1. Sequencing was carried out using peripheral blood. The CDR3 bases are TGCGCCAGCAGTGAGTATCTTGGGACAGGGATCTCCTACGAGCAGTACTTC. Translated, it gives CASSEYLGTGISYEQYF.